This TCR beta chain was identified in a study of OX40 agonist ivuxolimab in advanced cancers. Turning to the study itself: Averaging about 60 years in age, with a range of about 23 to 79, the cohort was more than 75% male.

The data were produced by immunoSEQ multiplex PCR, yet TCRdb's version contains in-frame clones alone and is incomplete. There are around 56,000 clones in the sample; more than 75% occur only once, and 1.2% lies in the top ten. About this clone: Its cognate antigen is unknown.

Study findings and constraints: Clonal expansion among partial responders at 0.1-3.0 mg/kg ranked near the lowest. Within 6 weeks, CD4+ and CD8+ blood T cells expanded clonally at 0.1 to 3.0 mg/kg.

The sequences come from CD4+ or CD8+ T cells sorted from blood, collected in a trial of the OX40 agonist ivuxolimab. This sequence was found in an adult with an advanced solid tumor such as melanoma, head and neck, liver or kidney cancer.

The CDR3 DNA reads as TGCAGCGCACTCTTAGCGGGAGGCCACACAGATACGCAGTATTTT. It specifies CSALLAGGHTDTQYF. This sequence joins TRBV29-1 and TRBJ2-3; 10 bases fit TRBD2. Looked up from germline, CDR1 is SQVTM and CDR2 is ANQGSEA. The CDR3 loop spans 15 amino acids. Trimming removed 7 bases from V and 2 bases from J; junction bases left unmatched: 9.